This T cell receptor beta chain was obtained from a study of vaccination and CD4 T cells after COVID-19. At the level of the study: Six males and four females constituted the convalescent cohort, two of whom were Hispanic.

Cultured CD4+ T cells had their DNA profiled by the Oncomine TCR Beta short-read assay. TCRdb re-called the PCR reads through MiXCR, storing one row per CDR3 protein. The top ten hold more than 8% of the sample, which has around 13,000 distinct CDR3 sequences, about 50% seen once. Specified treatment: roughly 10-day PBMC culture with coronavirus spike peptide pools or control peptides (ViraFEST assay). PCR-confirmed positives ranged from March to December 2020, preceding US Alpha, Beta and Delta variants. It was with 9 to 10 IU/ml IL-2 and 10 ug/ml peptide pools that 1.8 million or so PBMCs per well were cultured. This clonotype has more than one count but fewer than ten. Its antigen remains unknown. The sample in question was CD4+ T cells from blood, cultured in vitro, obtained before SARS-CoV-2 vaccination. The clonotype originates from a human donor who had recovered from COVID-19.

The CDR3 spells CASSPGQDNYGYTF. The CDR3 DNA sequence: TGTGCCAGCAGCCCGGGACAGGATAACTATGGCTACACCTTC. The rearrangement links TRBV11-3 to TRBJ1-2; 8 bases map to TRBD1. Germline CDR1 and CDR2: SGHNT and YENEEA. The CDR3 loop spans 14 amino acids. V trimming: 5 bases; J trimming: 1 base; junction bases outside the gene matches: 3.